Each of the 5 T cell receptor beta chains below was sequenced from the same sample in a study of blood T cell repertoires in COVID-19. Method: immunoSEQ multiplex PCR; TCRdb's copy keeps in-frame clones and lacks some. Found here are hundreds of thousands of clones, 80% to 90% of them singletons; the top ten hold more than 7.5%. The sequenced material came from PBMCs or T cells enriched from blood (not recorded which). All receptors derive from a woman aged 55-70 years who had recovered from COVID-19.

This clone was recorded once. The gene calls are TRBV9 and TRBJ1-3; D is ambiguous. Germline CDR1 SGDLS, CDR2 YYNGEE. Trimming stripped 0 bases from V and 1 base from J, with 8 bases between. CDR3 length: 15 amino acids. The CDR3 loop is CASSVEAGSGNTIYF. The CDR3 nucleotides are TGTGCCAGCAGCGTAGAGGCGGGGTCTGGAAACACCATATATTTT.

Concerning this clone: This CDR3 is also generated by other DNA sequences in the sample. V and J are TRBV3-1 (or the pseudogene TRBV3-2) and TRBJ2-3, with 8 bases aligning to TRBD2. In germline, CDR1 is LGHDT, CDR2 YNNKEL (reference sequence). J gave up 0 bases and V 4 bases, and 0 bases lay outside the gene matches. This CDR3 comprises 14 residues. As DNA, the CDR3 is TGTGCCAGCAGCCTAGCGGGAAGCACAGATACGCAGTATTTT. Translating gives CASSLAGSTDTQYF.

This clone was counted once. Other nucleotide sequences from this sample produce the same CDR3. This sequence joins TRBV9 and TRBJ2-7, with TRBD1 matching over 7 bases. The CDR3 spans 15 residues. Trimming took 0 bases from V and 0 from J; bases not matched to a gene: 3. Germline V gives CDR1 SGDLS, CDR2 YYNGEE. For the CDR3, the DNA is TGTGCCAGCAGCGTAGGACAGGGCCTCTCCTACGAGCAGTACTTC. Translated, it gives CASSVGQGLSYEQYF.

This clone was seen a handful of times. V gene TRBV19 combines with J gene TRBJ2-7; tentative D call: TRBD1 (5 bases). In germline, CDR1 is LNHDA, CDR2 SQIVND (reference sequence). The CDR3 spans 15 residues. Trimming took 8 bases from V and 3 from J, leaving 20 bases between them. The CDR3 DNA is TGTGCCAGTTCTCCATTTAAGGGGCCCAGCTACGAGCAGTACGTC. Protein sequence: CASSPFKGPSYEQYV.

Notes on this clone: Other DNA variants within this sample encode the same CDR3. The chain combines TRBV24-1 with TRBJ2-3; the match to TRBD2 covers 9 bases. The CDR3 covers 16 residues. J was trimmed by 0 bases and V by 4 bases; bases with no gene match: 4. Germline V CDR1 and CDR2: KGHDR, SFDVKD. The CDR3 sequence: CATSDPSGGSTDTQYF. The CDR3 DNA reads TGTGCCACCAGTGACCCCAGCGGGGGGAGCACAGATACGCAGTATTTT.